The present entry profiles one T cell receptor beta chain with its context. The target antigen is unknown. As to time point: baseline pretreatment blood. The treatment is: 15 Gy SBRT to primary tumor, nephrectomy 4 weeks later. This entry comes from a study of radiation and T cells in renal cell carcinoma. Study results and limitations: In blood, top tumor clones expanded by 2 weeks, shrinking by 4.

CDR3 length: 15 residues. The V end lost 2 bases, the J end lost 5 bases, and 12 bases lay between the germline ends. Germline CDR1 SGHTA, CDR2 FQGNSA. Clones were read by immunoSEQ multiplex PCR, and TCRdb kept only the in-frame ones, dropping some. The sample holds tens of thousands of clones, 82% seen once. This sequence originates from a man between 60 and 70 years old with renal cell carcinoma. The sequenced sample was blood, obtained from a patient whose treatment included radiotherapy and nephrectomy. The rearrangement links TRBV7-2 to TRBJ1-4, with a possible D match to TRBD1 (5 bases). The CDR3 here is CASSLMRGQNEKLFF. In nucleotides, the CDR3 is TGTGCCAGCAGCTTAATGAGGGGTCAGAATGAAAAACTGTTTTTT.